The rows below give T cell receptor beta chains drawn from one sample of a study of CD8 T cells in ankylosing spondylitis. TCRdb reprocessed the 5' RACE reads via MiXCR and lists one record per CDR3 protein. Among approximately 240,000 distinct CDR3 sequences listed, over 9.5% were seen once. Sequencing used blood, either unsorted or a sorted T cell fraction (not recorded which). These receptor sequences come from a male donor with ankylosing spondylitis or in good health (not recorded which). Each CDR3 is given with its conserved first and last residue. The order of the fields is clone size, D gene, V gene, J gene, CDR3 protein, CDR3 DNA. A D gene is named only where the DNA matches it firmly. Clone size, where shown, is once, few, many, or a class for clones that have expanded.

abundance: -
d_gene: -
v_gene: TRBV20-1
j_gene: TRBJ2-1
CDR3aa: CSASPFGGPHNEQFF
CDR3nt: TGCAGTGCTAGCCCATTCGGGGGTCCCCACAATGAGCAGTTCTTC

abundance: many
d_gene: TRBD2
v_gene: TRBV12-3/TRBV12-4
j_gene: TRBJ2-5
CDR3aa: CASSFQAGAETQYF
CDR3nt: TGTGCCAGCAGTTTTCAGGCGGGAGCGGAGACCCAGTACTTC

abundance: many
d_gene: -
v_gene: TRBV3-2
j_gene: TRBJ2-6
CDR3aa: CASSRRGQGLWGANVLTF
CDR3nt: TGTGCCAGCAGCCGTCGTGGGCAGGGCTTGTGGGGGGCCAACGTCCTGACTTTC

abundance: many
d_gene: -
v_gene: TRBV12-3/TRBV12-4
j_gene: TRBJ2-3
CDR3aa: CASSFGQQGMTQYF
CDR3nt: TGTGCCAGCAGTTTCGGACAGCAGGGGATGACGCAGTATTTT

abundance: many
d_gene: -
v_gene: TRBV5-1
j_gene: TRBJ1-2
CDR3aa: CASSLYSGVQIGYTF
CDR3nt: TGCGCCAGCAGCCTCTATTCCGGGGTCCAGATAGGCTACACCTTC

abundance: many
d_gene: -
v_gene: TRBV20-1
j_gene: TRBJ2-3
CDR3aa: CSAITNADTQYF
CDR3nt: TGCAGTGCTATCACTAACGCAGATACGCAGTATTTT

abundance: many
d_gene: -
v_gene: TRBV20-1
j_gene: TRBJ2-5
CDR3aa: CSASRVAGQETQYF
CDR3nt: TGCAGTGCTAGCAGGGTGGCCGGGCAAGAGACCCAGTACTTC

abundance: many
d_gene: TRBD2
v_gene: TRBV3-1
j_gene: TRBJ2-7
CDR3aa: CASSQASGGSYEQYF
CDR3nt: TGTGCCAGCAGCCAAGCTAGCGGGGGATCCTACGAGCAGTACTTC

abundance: few
d_gene: -
v_gene: TRBV6-6
j_gene: TRBJ1-2
CDR3aa: CASKGDRYYGYTF
CDR3nt: TGTGCCAGCAAGGGGGACCGCTACTATGGCTACACCTTC

abundance: many
d_gene: -
v_gene: TRBV20-1
j_gene: TRBJ1-5
CDR3aa: CSAGTSNQPQHF
CDR3nt: TGCAGTGCCGGGACATCTAATCAGCCCCAGCATTTT

abundance: many
d_gene: -
v_gene: TRBV29-1
j_gene: TRBJ1-2
CDR3aa: CSVVSGSNYGYTF
CDR3nt: TGCAGCGTCGTCTCCGGGTCTAACTATGGCTACACCTTC

abundance: many
d_gene: -
v_gene: TRBV19
j_gene: TRBJ1-1
CDR3aa: CASSSRTADSEAFF
CDR3nt: TGTGCCAGTAGTTCACGGACAGCCGACAGTGAAGCTTTCTTT

abundance: many
d_gene: -
v_gene: TRBV6-1
j_gene: TRBJ1-1
CDR3aa: CASSRTGVSGTEAFF
CDR3nt: TGTGCCAGCAGCAGGACGGGGGTGAGTGGGACTGAAGCTTTCTTT

abundance: many
d_gene: -
v_gene: TRBV12-3/TRBV12-4
j_gene: TRBJ2-7
CDR3aa: CASSFEGSYEQYF
CDR3nt: TGTGCCAGCAGTTTTGAGGGCAGTTACGAGCAGTACTTC

abundance: many
d_gene: TRBD1
v_gene: TRBV12-3/TRBV12-4
j_gene: TRBJ1-5
CDR3aa: CASSNGQGGYQPQHF
CDR3nt: TGTGCCAGCAGTAACGGACAGGGAGGCTATCAGCCCCAGCATTTT

abundance: many
d_gene: -
v_gene: TRBV6-5
j_gene: TRBJ2-1
CDR3aa: CAIGRGPNEQFF
CDR3nt: TGTGCCATCGGAAGGGGCCCCAATGAGCAGTTCTTC

abundance: few
d_gene: -
v_gene: TRBV10-3
j_gene: TRBJ2-5
CDR3aa: CAISGAGTQETQYF
CDR3nt: TGTGCCATCAGTGGAGCCGGGACCCAAGAGACCCAGTACTTC